This T cell receptor beta chain was identified during a study of a mutant IDH1 vaccine in newly diagnosed glioma. The CDR3 contains 17 residues. Germline loops: CDR1 WSHSY, CDR2 SAAADI. V lost 3 bases and J lost 0, with 18 bases in between. Using immunoSEQ multiplex PCR, the repertoire was profiled, and TCRdb retains in-frame clones only, with some absent. The sample gives 55,000 to 70,000 clones, about 86% of which show up once; approximately 2.6% is in the top ten. This clone came up once. Regarding time point: baseline, week 1 (first vaccination visit). Specified treatment: pre-vaccination baseline after standard-of-care therapy. Patients carried new grade 3 or 4 IDH1-mutant astrocytomas lacking nuclear ATRX.

The sequencing here drew on PBMCs, taken from a glioma patient treated with radiotherapy, temozolomide or both. The chain couples TRBV10-2 to TRBJ2-7, with a weak D call TRBD1 (6 bases). The source of this sequence is a man aged 25-40 years with glioma. The CDR3 region is CASSDLFDRPSSYEQYF. The CDR3 DNA reads as TGCGCCAGCAGTGACCTCTTCGACAGGCCCTCCTCCTACGAGCAGTACTTC.